The rows below give T cell receptor beta chains drawn from one sample of a study of T cell changes during pregnancy in multiple sclerosis. Sequencing used immunoSEQ multiplex PCR; TCRdb keeps in-frame clones, though not all of them. Among tens of thousands of clones listed, approximately 90% were seen once. The sequencing used peripheral blood, collected in the third trimester of pregnancy. The receptors derive from a female donor with multiple sclerosis, enrolled in a pregnancy study. Both conserved end residues are part of each CDR3. D genes are given only for firm matches. A row's size may be missing; if present it is once, few, many or a size class.

TRBD2 - TRBJ2-7 TRBV5-5 17 CASSLETSGSSPYEQYF TGTGCCAGCAGCTTGGAGACTAGCGGGAGTTCCCCTTACGAGCAGTACTTC
TRBD2 once TRBJ2-5 TRBV30 17 CAWSAPVAGGSGETQYF TGTGCCTGGAGTGCGCCCGTAGCGGGAGGAAGCGGTGAGACCCAGTACTTC
TRBD1 - TRBJ1-1 TRBV6-1 14 CATMLERTGTEAFF TGTGCCACGATGCTGGAGAGGACAGGGACTGAAGCTTTCTTT
- - TRBJ1-2 TRBV2 15 CASSASPTGSYGYTF TGTGCCAGCAGTGCCTCCCCGACTGGATCGTATGGCTACACCTTC
TRBD2 - TRBJ2-7 TRBV27 16 CASSFSTSGSLHEQYF TGTGCCAGCAGTTTCTCGACTAGCGGGAGTCTCCACGAGCAGTACTTC
TRBD1 - TRBJ1-1 TRBV14 13 CASSGQGGTEAFF TGTGCCAGCAGCGGACAGGGGGGAACTGAAGCTTTCTTT
- - TRBJ2-7 TRBV5-5 12 CASSFNLRGQYF TGTGCCAGCAGCTTTAATCTACGAGGGCAGTACTTC
- - TRBJ1-2 TRBV13 12 CASSLFGGLYTF TGTGCCAGCAGCTTATTTGGGGGACTCTACACCTTC
TRBD1 - TRBJ1-2 TRBV7-9 14 CASSLRTGDYGYTF TGTGCCAGCAGCCTCCGGACAGGAGACTATGGCTACACCTTC
TRBD1 once TRBJ1-2 TRBV6-5 15 CASSYGTGQIYGYTF TGTGCCAGCAGTTACGGGACAGGGCAAATCTATGGCTACACCTTC
TRBD1 - TRBJ2-7 TRBV4-3 14 CASSQDRGINEQYF TGCGCCAGCAGCCAGGACAGGGGGATCAACGAGCAGTACTTC
TRBD1 - TRBJ2-7 TRBV2 14 CASSQQGVGGEQYF TGTGCCAGCAGCCAACAGGGGGTTGGGGGGGAGCAGTACTTC
TRBD1 - TRBJ2-7 TRBV5-1 14 CASSPGQGLHEQYF TGCGCCAGCAGCCCGGGACAGGGCCTTCACGAGCAGTACTTC
TRBD1 - TRBJ2-7 TRBV4-2 15 CASSPTTGDVYEQCF TGTGCCAGCAGCCCTACGACAGGGGATGTTTACGAGCAGTGCTTC
- - TRBJ1-5 TRBV27 14 CASSPGLSNQPQHF TGTGCCAGCAGCCCGGGACTCAGCAATCAGCCCCAGCATTTT
- - TRBJ2-2 TRBV9 16 CASQPRGLAGTGELFF TGTGCCAGCCAACCTAGGGGGCTAGCGGGCACCGGGGAGCTGTTTTTT
- - TRBJ2-7 TRBV4-2 14 CASSQGTPSYEQYF TGTGCCAGCAGCCAAGGGACACCCTCCTACGAGCAGTACTTC
TRBD2 - TRBJ2-7 TRBV19 16 CASSITGGSDFYEQYF TGTGCCAGTAGTATAACCGGGGGGAGCGACTTTTACGAGCAGTACTTC
TRBD1 - TRBJ1-1 TRBV10-3 14 CAISSTGAGAEAFF TGTGCCATCAGCTCAACAGGGGCAGGGGCTGAAGCTTTCTTT
TRBD2 - TRBJ2-3 TRBV13 15 CASSHPERGTDTQYF TGTGCCAGCAGCCACCCGGAGCGGGGGACAGATACGCAGTATTTT
- few TRBJ1-5 TRBV30 14 CAWSLGASNQPQHF TGTGCCTGGAGTTTGGGGGCCAGCAATCAGCCCCAGCATTTT
- - TRBJ2-7 TRBV6-1 18 CASSEALPLVGTTYEQYF TGTGCCAGCAGTGAAGCGCTTCCGTTAGTCGGGACAACCTACGAGCAGTACTTC